This entry concerns a single TCR beta chain. This sample was taken from a study of blood T cell repertoires in COVID-19. The wider study: PBMCs, B-cell-depleted T cells, or T cells provided the cDNA or gDNA that made up the material.

Authors' processing steps: Cell counts per sample came from amplifying reference gene primers. The data were produced by immunoSEQ multiplex PCR, yet TCRdb's version contains in-frame clones alone and is incomplete. V and J calls and clone size are as listed in that table; D and trimming were resolved from the DNA. The sample has 140,000 or so clones, around 87% seen once. The CDR3 is 13 residues long. V was pared by 4 bases and J by 5 bases, with 4 bases of the junction left unmatched. The chain carries TRBV12-3 or TRBV12-4 and TRBJ2-7, with TRBD1 matching over 8 bases. The sequencing input was peripheral blood. This sequence was found in a human donor in a cohort sampled during active COVID-19. The CDR3 DNA follows: TGTGCCAGCAGTTCACAGGGGGTTCACGAGCAGTACTTC. It is translated as CASSSQGVHEQYF.